This TCR beta chain was documented in a study of T-cell reconstitution after alpha-beta-depleted transplantation in children. Between the trimmed V and J ends, which lost 4 bases and 3 bases, there was a span of 18 bases. The CDR3 totals 16 residues. CDR1 PRHDT and CDR2 FYEKMQ come from the germline V gene (reference sequence). TCRbeta library preparation incorporated unique molecular identifiers. TCRdb redid the calling of the PCR reads with MiXCR, one entry per CDR3 protein. The sample holds 250,000 or so distinct CDR3 sequences, roughly 8.2% seen once. The J gene is TRBJ1-1, the V gene TRBV13; D ambiguous. This sequence was found in a male patient between 10 and 17 years old who had a stem cell transplant for acute lymphoblastic leukemia, so the T cells may come from the graft donor. Material: PBMCs, mostly from graft donor cells, obtained 180 days after TCRalphabeta/CD19-depleted stem cell transplant. The CDR3 loop is CASSSGLHWAYTEAFF. The CDR3 DNA reads TGTGCCAGCAGCTCCGGGTTACACTGGGCTTACACTGAAGCTTTCTTT.